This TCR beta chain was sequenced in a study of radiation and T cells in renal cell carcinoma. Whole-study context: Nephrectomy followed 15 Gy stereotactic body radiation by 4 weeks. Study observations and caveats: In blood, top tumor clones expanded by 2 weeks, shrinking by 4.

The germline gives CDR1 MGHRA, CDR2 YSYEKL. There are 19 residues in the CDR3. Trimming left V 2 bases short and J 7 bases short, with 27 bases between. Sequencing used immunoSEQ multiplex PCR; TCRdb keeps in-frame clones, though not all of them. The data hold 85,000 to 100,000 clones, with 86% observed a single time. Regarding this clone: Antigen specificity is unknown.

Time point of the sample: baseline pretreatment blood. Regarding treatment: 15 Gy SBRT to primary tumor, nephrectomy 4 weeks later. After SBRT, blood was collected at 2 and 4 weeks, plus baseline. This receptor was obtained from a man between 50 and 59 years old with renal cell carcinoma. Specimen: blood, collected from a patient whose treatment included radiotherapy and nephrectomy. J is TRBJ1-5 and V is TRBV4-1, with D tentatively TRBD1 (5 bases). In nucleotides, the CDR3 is TGCGCCAGCAGCCAAAGGGTCGCTGGGGGACCACACTCGGGACAGCCCCAGCATTTT. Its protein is CASSQRVAGGPHSGQPQHF.